This T cell receptor (beta chain) was recorded in a study of immune evolution from preneoplasia to lung adenocarcinoma. Findings of the study overall: Top clone frequencies peaked in normal lung, apparently declining through invasive adenocarcinoma.

A note on this clone: Its antigen is unidentified.

Clones were read by immunoSEQ multiplex PCR, and TCRdb kept only the in-frame ones, dropping some. The sample contains some 10,000 clones, 75% to 85% of which appear only once. Specimen: FFPE minimally invasive lung adenocarcinoma tissue. This receptor was obtained from a donor aged 70 or older with lung adenocarcinoma.

The CDR3 protein is CASSRGTGALTGELFF. CDR3 DNA sequence: TGTGCCAGCAGCCGGGGGACAGGGGCGCTTACCGGGGAGCTGTTTTTT. The chain carries TRBV5-4 and TRBJ2-2; 10 nucleotides align to TRBD1. The V gene end was trimmed by 4 bases and the J gene end by 5 bases; junction bases not matched to a gene: 8. CDR1 SGHNT and CDR2 YYREEE come from the germline V gene (reference sequence). This CDR3 is 16 amino acids long. The full variable domain, rest sourced from reference TRBV5-4 and TRBJ2-2, is ETGVTQSPTHLIKTRGQQVTLRCSSQSGHNTVSWYQQALGQGPQFIFQYYREEENGRGNFPPRFSGLQFPNYSSELNVNALELDDSALYLCASSRGTGALTGELFFGEGSRLTVL.